The present T cell receptor beta chain was sequenced within a study of T cells after posttransplantation cyclophosphamide. Sampled 1 year posttransplant, controls received myeloablative marrow transplants, methotrexate and a calcineurin inhibitor. Assay used: immunoSEQ multiplex PCR; TCRdb lists only in-frame clones, some missing. Among about 16,000 clones listed, roughly 91% were seen once. The CDR3 runs 14 residues. CDR1 LGHNA and CDR2 YSLEER come from the germline V gene. Trimming removed 2 bases from V and 6 bases from J, with 10 bases in between. Sequenced here: PBMCs, sampled after an allogeneic stem cell transplant with a calcineurin inhibitor and methotrexate. The chain couples TRBV4-3 to TRBJ2-2; D is possibly TRBD1 (6 bases). This receptor was identified in a male patient aged 50 or older who received an allogeneic stem cell transplant from an unrelated donor, was CMV-positive, and had chronic GVHD only. T cells may partly derive from the graft donor. The CDR3 region has the DNA TGCGCCAGCAGCCAAAGACAGGTTGCCGGGGAGCTGTTTTTT. It specifies CASSQRQVAGELFF.